This T cell receptor (beta chain) is from a study of cytomegalovirus exposure and HLA in healthy donors. Study results and caveats: A later analysis linked a missense variant in DCLRE1C to the trimming of TCR beta V and J genes.

In this sample, this clone turned up a few times. Its antigen remains unidentified. Each donor was nominally healthy when sampled (though unrecorded immune exposures were likely). Primers for the PCR totalled 60 Vbeta and 13 Jbeta. The assay was immunoSEQ multiplex PCR, and TCRdb's table has in-frame clones only and misses some. The repertoire holds some 150,000 clones, with roughly 85% as singletons. CDR1 is MNHEY, CDR2 SMNVEV, per germline (reference sequence). V was pared by 0 bases and J by 4 bases, with 2 bases of the junction left unmatched. The CDR3 is 15 residues long. The J gene is TRBJ2-5, the V gene TRBV27; TRBD2 agrees at 10 bases. The source is a man between 40 and 49 years old in good health and CMV-seronegative. The sample comprised PBMCs. CDR3 in amino acids: CASSLSLAGAETQYF. The CDR3 coding sequence is TGTGCCAGCAGTTTATCGCTAGCGGGAGCAGAGACCCAGTACTTC.